This TCR beta chain came from a study of OX40 agonist ivuxolimab in advanced cancers. In terms of the full investigation: Ivuxolimab was a fully human IgG2 agonistic monoclonal antibody targeting the costimulatory receptor OX40 (CD134). Intravenous ivuxolimab was administered to patients every 2 weeks at six dose levels: 0.01, 0.1, 0.3, 1.5, 3 and 10 mg/kg. A male proportion of roughly 85% and a mean age of 60 years, ranging from 23 to 79, were recorded for the dose-escalation cohort. Partial responses occurred in three dose-escalation patients, of whom one had hepatocellular carcinoma and two had cutaneous melanoma. Among the approximately 50 dose-escalation patients, some 19 had hepatocellular carcinoma, roughly 15 melanoma, 9 renal cell carcinoma and 9 head and neck cancer. Peripheral TCRbeta sequencing was intended to test whether TCR sequence diversity was altered and clonal T-cell expansion was caused by ivuxolimab. Patients were allowed to have had prior anti-PD-1, anti-PD-L1 or anti-CTLA-4 therapy, and about 40% of the dose-escalation patients had been treated with checkpoint inhibitors. The monotherapy dose-escalation portion (N ≈ 57 patients) of the phase I ivuxolimab trial is reported in the paper.

The CDR3, from cysteine to phenylalanine, totals 13 residues. The CDR3 DNA has 39 bases and is translated from base 1. Looking up the germline V gene yields CDR1 WSHSY and CDR2 SAAADI. The junction shows trimming of 2 bases on V and 3 bases on J, plus 7 bases between the germline ends. The trial excluded patients who had a history of autoimmune disease or were on systemic immunosuppression. Peripheral blood for TCR sequencing was collected from all dose cohorts at baseline, on cycle 4 day 1, and on cycle 7 day 1. The samples were taken from a phase I, first-in-human, multicenter, open-label dose-escalation trial of ivuxolimab. Adults with locally advanced or metastatic melanoma, renal cell carcinoma, hepatocellular carcinoma or head and neck squamous cell carcinoma were enrolled in the trial. Before TCR sequencing, CD4+ T cells and CD8+ T cells were sorted from peripheral blood as separate populations.

General study outcomes and caveats: Antigen specificity was not determined for the clonally expanded peripheral T cells. Low levels of normalized T-cell clonal expansion were also seen in some nonresponding patients. After ivuxolimab, more expanded clones were found on average in CD8+ T cells than in CD4+ T cells. At doses of 0.1 to 3.0 mg/kg, clonal expansion of both CD4+ and CD8+ T cells in blood was seen between baseline and week 6. In the 0.1-3.0 mg/kg groups, partial responders were among the patients with the lowest normalized peripheral clonal expansion, particularly in CD8+ T cells.

Notes on this clone: Its specific antigen is unknown. The record has no base qualities; no much larger clone is one base away.

To sequence the TCRbeta CDR3 region, genomic DNA was isolated from the sorted cells. The immunoSEQ Assay was used to sequence the TCRbeta CDR3 regions. Imported from immuneACCESS, the table was reduced by TCRdb to in-frame sequences with V and J called. These copies leave out some clones; in studies compared against another copy, an unresolved V gene accounts for under half, and the cause of the remainder is not known. In this sample the table shows about 64,000 clones, 80% to 90% of which occur a single time. About 13% of the sample lies in the top ten. This sequence uses TRBV10-2 and TRBJ1-1; a tentative D call is TRBD1 (6 bases match). The material was CD4+ or CD8+ T cells sorted from blood, obtained in a trial of the OX40 agonist ivuxolimab. This clonotype was obtained from an adult with an advanced solid tumor such as melanoma, head and neck, liver or kidney cancer. CDR3 protein: CASSETGYTEAFF. The nucleotide sequence is TGCGCCAGCAGTGAGACAGGGTACACTGAAGCTTTCTTT.